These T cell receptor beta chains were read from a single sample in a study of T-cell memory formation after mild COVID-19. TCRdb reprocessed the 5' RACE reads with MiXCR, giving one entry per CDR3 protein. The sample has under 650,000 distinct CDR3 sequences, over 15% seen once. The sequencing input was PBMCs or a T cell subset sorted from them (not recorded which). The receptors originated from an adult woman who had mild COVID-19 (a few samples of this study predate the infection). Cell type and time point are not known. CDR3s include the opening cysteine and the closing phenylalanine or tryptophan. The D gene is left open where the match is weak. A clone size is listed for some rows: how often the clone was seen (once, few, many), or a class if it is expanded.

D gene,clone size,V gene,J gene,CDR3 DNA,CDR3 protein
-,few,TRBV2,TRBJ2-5,TGTGCCAGCAGTCGGGTTGGAGAGACCCAGTACTTC,CASSRVGETQYF
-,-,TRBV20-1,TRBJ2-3,TGCAGTCTATCGCGTGGGTCAGATACGCAGTATTTT,CSLSRGSDTQYF
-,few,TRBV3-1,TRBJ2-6,TGTGCCAGCAGCCAACGACAGGACTCTGGGGCCAACGTCCTGACTTTC,CASSQRQDSGANVLTF
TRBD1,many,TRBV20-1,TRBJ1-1,TGCAGTCCGACAGGGATGAACACTGAAGCTTTCTTT,CSPTGMNTEAFF
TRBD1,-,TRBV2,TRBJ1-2,TGTGCCAGCAGCTCCACAGGGGTGGGCTATGGCTACACCTTC,CASSSTGVGYGYTF
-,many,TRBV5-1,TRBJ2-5,TGCGCCAGCAGCTTGGGCAGCCAAGAGACCCAGTACTTC,CASSLGSQETQYF
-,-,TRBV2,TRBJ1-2,TGTGCCAGCAGAGACGGGTATGGCTACACCTTC,CASRDGYGYTF
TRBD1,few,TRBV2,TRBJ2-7,TGTGCCAGCAGCCGGGACAGAAGATACGAGCAGTACTTC,CASSRDRRYEQYF
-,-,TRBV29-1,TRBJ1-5,TGCAGCGTTGGTAGCCAGCCCCAGCATTTT,CSVGSQPQHF
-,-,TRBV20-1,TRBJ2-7,TGCAGTGCTAGGGTAAGGGGGAGGGATCACGGCGAGCAGTACTTC,CSARVRGRDHGEQYF
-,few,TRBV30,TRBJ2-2,TGTGCCTCCGGTCGGGACACCGGGGAGCTGTTTTTT,CASGRDTGELFF
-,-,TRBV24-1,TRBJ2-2,TGTGCCACCAGTGATTTACAGATTCGAACAACCGGGGAGCTGTTTTTT,CATSDLQIRTTGELFF
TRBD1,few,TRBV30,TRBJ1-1,TGTGCCTGGTGGGGGGAACAGGGGTTGGACACTGAAGCTTTCTTT,CAWWGEQGLDTEAFF
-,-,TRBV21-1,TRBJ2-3,TGTGCCAGCAGCCCTAACTTATTTAGCACAGATACGCAGTATTTT,CASSPNLFSTDTQYF
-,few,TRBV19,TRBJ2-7,TGTGCCAGCGGCCACCCCGGGGGCTACGAGCAGTACTTC,CASGHPGGYEQYF
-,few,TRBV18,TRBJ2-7,TGTGCCAGCTCCCTTACAACAGGGATGGAAGAGCAGTACTTC,CASSLTTGMEEQYF
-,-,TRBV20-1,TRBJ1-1,TGCAGTGCTAGGGCACCAAGCGAAGCTTTCTTT,CSARAPSEAFF
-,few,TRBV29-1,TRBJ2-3,TGCAGCGTTGATTCGGATTCCACAGATACGCAGTATTTT,CSVDSDSTDTQYF
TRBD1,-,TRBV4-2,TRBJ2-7,TGTGCCAGCAGCAAAGTCGCAGGGGGCTCTGTCGAGCAGTACTTC,CASSKVAGGSVEQYF
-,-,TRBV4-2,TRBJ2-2,TGTGCCAGCAGCCAAGATGCGTCGGGGGGCTCCGGGGAGCTGTTTTTT,CASSQDASGGSGELFF
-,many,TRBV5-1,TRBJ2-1,TGCGCCAGCAGTTTCCGGGGGGAGCCGCCGGGGGCTGTCAATGAGCAGTTCTTC,CASSFRGEPPGAVNEQFF
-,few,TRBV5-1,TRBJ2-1,TGCGCCAGCAGCTGGGGCCCCAGGGGAACCGGCAATGAGCAGTTCTTC,CASSWGPRGTGNEQFF
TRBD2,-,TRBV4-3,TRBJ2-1,TGCGCCAGCAGCCAAGATCGACTAGCGGGCAATGAGCAGTTCTTC,CASSQDRLAGNEQFF
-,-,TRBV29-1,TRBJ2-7,TGCAGCGTTGAAGCCGGTCCGGGCTCCTACGAGCAGTACTTC,CSVEAGPGSYEQYF
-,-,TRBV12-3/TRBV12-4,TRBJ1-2,TGTGCCAGCAGCACAAGCCAGGGAAGCTATCATGGCTACACCTTC,CASSTSQGSYHGYTF